The clone carrying this TCR beta chain has ten or more counts. This sample was taken from a study of T cells in Graves' hyperthyroidism and ophthalmopathy. This CDR3 region has 14 residues. Trimming at V came to 5 bases and at J to 6 bases, leaving 11 bases not matched to a gene. Germline CDR1 and CDR2: DFQATT and SNEGSKA (reference sequence). Regions amplified from RNA transcripts were the TCR beta CDR3 regions. With the HTBI primer set, the TCR CDR3 went through a first round of RT-PCR. MiXCR, applied by TCRdb to the multiplex PCR reads, yields one record per CDR3 protein. Of fewer than 400,000 distinct CDR3 sequences in the sample, approximately 17% were seen once.

This TCR was recovered from a man aged 25 to 40 with Graves' hyperthyroidism. The sample was blood. This sequence joins TRBV20-1 and TRBJ2-3; 7 bases fit TRBD1. The DNA for the CDR3 is TGCAGTGCTCCTTTGAGGGACAGATGGGATACGCAGTATTTT. This translates into CSAPLRDRWDTQYF.